Below, 16 T cell receptor beta chains from the same sample are listed, as sequenced in a study of blood T cell repertoires in COVID-19. This table comes from immunoSEQ multiplex PCR, and its TCRdb copy is limited to in-frame clones, with some not included. This table has roughly 250,000 clones, 75% to 95% appearing once. The specimen sequenced was PBMCs or T cells enriched from blood (not recorded which). Receptors were obtained from a woman between 18 and 29 years old who had recovered from COVID-19.

CDR3 coding DNA: TGTGCCAGCAGTTTATCTACCGGGCCCCAGGGTGGACAGCCCCAGCATTTT. It encodes CASSLSTGPQGGQPQHF. V is TRBV27 and J is TRBJ1-5, with D possibly TRBD1 on 5 matching bases. Trimming removed 0 bases at V and 7 bases at J, with 19 bases between. Germline V gene lookup returns CDR1 MNHEY and CDR2 SMNVEV (reference sequence). This CDR3 spans 17 amino acids.

The CDR3 loop is CSASLLAGGETQYF. The CDR3 DNA reads TGCAGTGCTAGTTTGTTAGCGGGAGGCGAGACCCAGTACTTC. This chain connects TRBV20-1 to TRBJ2-5, with 10 positions matching TRBD2. Losses at the gene ends were 3 bases for V and 5 bases for J; bases not matched to a gene: 6. This CDR3 is built from 14 residues. CDR1 is DFQATT, CDR2 SNEGSKA, per germline (reference sequence).

The gene calls are TRBV2 and TRBJ1-1, with 9 bases aligning to TRBD1. The V segment lost 6 bases and the J segment 4 bases; nucleotides outside the gene matches: 6. Germline CDR1 SNHLY, CDR2 FYNNEI. The CDR3 extends over 14 amino acids. As DNA, the CDR3 is TGTGCCAGCAGCGCACAGGGGGCGCCCACTGAAGCTTTCTTT. Protein: CASSAQGAPTEAFF.

The V gene is TRBV4-1, the J gene TRBJ2-3; 12 bases agree with TRBD2. V lost 6 bases to trimming and J lost 2 bases; unmatched junction nucleotides: 3. Germline lookup yields CDR1 MGHRA and CDR2 YSYEKL. This CDR3 is built from 15 residues. In DNA, the CDR3 is TGCGCCAGCAGACGGACTAGCGGGGACACAGATACGCAGTATTTT. It encodes CASRRTSGDTDTQYF.

This chain links TRBV5-5 with TRBJ2-1; 9 bases are shared with TRBD1. The CDR3 sequence is 15 residues long. The germline CDR1 and CDR2 sequences are SGHKS and YYEKEE (reference sequence). V lost 4 bases to trimming and J lost 1 base; unmatched junction nucleotides: 3. The CDR3 here is CASSPGTGSYNEQFF. DNA of the CDR3: TGTGCCAGCAGCCCAGGGACAGGGTCCTACAATGAGCAGTTCTTC.

The V gene is TRBV3-1 (or the pseudogene TRBV3-2), the J gene TRBJ1-5; no clear D gene. Germline V gene sequence: CDR1 LGHDT, CDR2 YNNKEL (reference sequence). CDR3 size: 12 residues. V was pared by 5 bases and J by 6 bases, with 8 bases between. The CDR3, as DNA: TGTGCCAGCAGCTCTTCGGGTCAGCCCCAGCATTTT. Translation: CASSSSGQPQHF.

This chain uses TRBV5-6 with TRBJ2-2; weak D call: TRBD2 (5 bases). The length of the CDR3 is 16 residues. Germline lookup yields CDR1 SGHDT and CDR2 YYEEEE. The germline V and J ends were trimmed by 4 bases and 4 bases, with 17 bases remaining between them. As DNA, the CDR3 is TGTGCCAGCAGCACGGGCTCCGGGATTGGCACCGGGGAGCTGTTTTTT. This codes for CASSTGSGIGTGELFF.

In its sample, this clone was seen once. The chain links TRBV28 to TRBJ1-2; D unresolved. Germline V CDR1 and CDR2: MDHEN, SYDVKM. The CDR3 spans 13 residues. V was cut by 4 bases and J by 2 bases, with 8 bases left in between. CDR3 coding DNA: TGTGCCAGCAGTTCGTTAGAGAACTATGGCTACACCTTC. Translation: CASSSLENYGYTF.

The chain links TRBV4-1 to TRBJ1-2, with a tentative D call TRBD1 (5 bases). The length of the CDR3 is 17 residues. Germline V CDR1 and CDR2: MGHRA, YSYEKL. Trimming took 3 bases from V and 4 from J, leaving 21 bases between them. The CDR3 protein is CASSQVKGLGDFYGYTF. The CDR3 bases are TGCGCCAGCAGCCAGGTAAAAGGGCTAGGGGACTTCTATGGCTACACCTTC.

The rearrangement joins TRBV6-6 to TRBJ1-1; maybe TRBD1 (6 bases). The V gene lost 2 bases and the J gene lost 4 bases, with 14 bases spanning the gap. The CDR3 runs to 15 residues. The germline CDR1 and CDR2 sequences are MNHNY and SVGAGI (reference sequence). The CDR3 DNA reads as TGTGCCAGCAGTTACGGGGGGGGGCGGACCACTGAAGCTTTCTTT. Translating gives CASSYGGGRTTEAFF.

This clone appeared once. J is TRBJ1-2 and V is TRBV19; no firm D call. Trimming took 1 base from V and 5 from J, leaving 17 bases between them. Germline loops: CDR1 LNHDA, CDR2 SQIVND (reference sequence). The length of the CDR3 is 16 residues. In DNA form, the CDR3 reads TGTGCCAGTAGTATAGTGGTAGGGAGTGGAGAATATGGCTACACCTTC. It codes for CASSIVVGSGEYGYTF.

J is TRBJ2-1 and V is TRBV19, with 9 bases identical to TRBD2. The germline V gene encodes CDR1 LNHDA and CDR2 SQIVND (reference sequence). CDR3 length: 14 residues. The ends lost 7 bases at V and 5 bases at J; junction bases unmatched: 6. The CDR3 sequence is CASNGLAGNNEQFF. The DNA for the CDR3 is TGTGCCAGTAACGGGCTAGCGGGGAACAATGAGCAGTTCTTC. The entire variable domain, with the rest obtained from reference TRBV19 and TRBJ2-1, is as follows: DGGITQSPKYLFRKEGQNVTLSCEQNLNHDAMYWYRQDPGQGLRLIYYSQIVNDFQKGDIAEGYSVSREKKESFPLTVTSAQKNPTAFYLCASNGLAGNNEQFFGPGTRLTVL.

The chain joins TRBV7-2 to TRBJ1-1; 7 positions agree with TRBD1. The junction had 11 bases not matched to a gene; V was cut back by 5 bases and J by 14 bases. This CDR3 has 12 amino acids. CDR1 is SGHTA, CDR2 FQGNSA, per germline. CDR3 sequence: CASSRGGQGGFF. CDR3 coding DNA: TGTGCCAGCAGCCGAGGCGGGCAGGGGGGCTTCTTT.

The rearrangement uses TRBV6-5 and TRBJ2-7; weak D call: TRBD2 (5 bases). The V end lost 6 bases, the J end lost 4 bases, and 19 bases lay between the germline ends. Germline V gene lookup returns CDR1 MNHEY and CDR2 SVGAGI. CDR3 length equals 15 residues. The DNA for the CDR3 is TGTGCCAGCAGCCTAACAGAGGGTGAAACATACGAGCAGTACTTC. This gives the protein CASSLTEGETYEQYF.

The chain uses TRBV6-6 and TRBJ2-7, with TRBD2 as a possible D gene (5 bases). V was clipped by 6 bases and J by 2 bases, with 17 bases between them. The CDR3 loop spans 15 amino acids. Germline lookup yields CDR1 MNHNY and CDR2 SVGAGI (reference sequence). The CDR3 DNA reads as TGTGCCAGCAGCGAGAGGCCGGACTCCACCTACGAGCAGTACTTC. Translating it yields CASSERPDSTYEQYF.

This chain connects TRBV19 to TRBJ1-5; weak D call: TRBD1 (5 bases). CDR1 and CDR2 (germline): LNHDA, SQIVND (reference sequence). The germline V and J ends were trimmed by 4 bases and 5 bases, with 6 bases remaining between them. This CDR3 comprises 12 residues. CDR3 loop: CASSTRDQPQHF. The CDR3 nucleotides are TGTGCCAGTAGTACCAGGGATCAGCCCCAGCATTTT. The variable domain in full, completed from reference TRBV19 and TRBJ1-5, reads DGGITQSPKYLFRKEGQNVTLSCEQNLNHDAMYWYRQDPGQGLRLIYYSQIVNDFQKGDIAEGYSVSREKKESFPLTVTSAQKNPTAFYLCASSTRDQPQHFGDGTRLSIL.